This T cell receptor (beta chain) was documented in a study of blood T cells in healthy people across ages. V gave up 3 bases and J gave up 2 bases, with 20 bases separating them. This CDR3 is 17 amino acids long. Per germline, CDR1 SGHVS and CDR2 FNYEAQ. Alongside a J-beta primer mix, a sample-barcoded 5' primer served in a second PCR lasting about 6 to 12 cycles. The study obtained at least 3 million CDR3-containing paired-end reads from every sample. TCRdb reprocessed the 5' RACE reads with MiXCR, giving one entry per CDR3 protein. The table has about 900,000 distinct CDR3 sequences, roughly 50% seen once. There are a few counts of this clonotype.

This TCR came from a young man in good health. The sequencing input was blood. The V gene is TRBV7-6, the J gene TRBJ2-7; D is perhaps TRBD2 (6 bases). CDR3 coding DNA: TGTGCCAGCAGCTTCTTTCCCCGCGGGACGGCTACCTACGAGCAGTACTTC. This translates into CASSFFPRGTATYEQYF.